This TCR beta chain was identified during a study of blood T cell repertoires in COVID-19. Study as a whole: The United States, Italy and Spain provided the acute and convalescent COVID-19 samples. T cells, B-cell-depleted T cells, or PBMCs provided the cDNA or gDNA that served as material.

Produced via immunoSEQ multiplex PCR; TCRdb's table is partial and in-frame only. The profile shows some 350,000 clones, over 75% of them singletons. Losses at the gene ends were 0 bases for V and 6 bases for J; bases not matched to a gene: 0. This CDR3 comprises 14 residues. CDR1 and CDR2 (germline): SGHNT, YYREEE (reference sequence). Recovered status applied to Cohort 3 donors who had two consecutive negative PCRs. It also applied to those with clearance or with symptom resolution. The rearrangement uses TRBV5-4 and TRBJ1-5; 10 bases fit TRBD1. The source is a man younger than 35 who had recovered from COVID-19. Input material: PBMCs or T cells enriched from blood (not recorded which). CDR3 in amino acids: CASSLGTGGQPQHF. CDR3 sequence (DNA): TGTGCCAGCAGCTTGGGGACAGGGGGTCAGCCCCAGCATTTT.